This T cell receptor (beta chain) stems from a study of T cells in Graves' hyperthyroidism and ophthalmopathy. Amplified regions were TCR beta CDR3 sequences from RNA transcripts. HTBI primers were employed in a first-round RT-PCR of the TCR CDR3. Each CDR3 protein is one row after TCRdb ran MiXCR on the multiplex PCR reads. This sample yields roughly 510,000 distinct CDR3 sequences, of which about a fifth are seen a single time; around a quarter belongs to the top ten. Absence of ophthalmopathy progression within 18 months defined stable Graves' hyperthyroidism. On the basis of clinical symptoms, serum thyroxine and TRAb, thyroid ultrasound and orbital computed tomography, diagnoses were made. This clonotype was observed a few times. The CDR3 runs to 15 residues. CDR1 and CDR2 (germline): MNHNS, SASEGT. The V and J ends lost 6 bases and 4 bases, in that order; junction bases with no gene match: 4.

The sequencing sample was made of blood. The V and J genes are TRBV6-1 and TRBJ2-3; TRBD2 matches at 13 bases. The receptor's source is a man aged 18 to 30 with Graves' hyperthyroidism. The CDR3 bases are TGTGCCAGCAGCTCCGGACTAGCGGGAGCAGATACGCAGTATTTT. Its translation: CASSSGLAGADTQYF.